This is a list of T cell receptor beta chains from one sample in a study of Ad26.COV2.S vaccination and SARS-CoV-2 variants. Only in-frame clones appear in the TCRdb table, and some are missing; sequencing was by immunoSEQ multiplex PCR. The sample yields about 180,000 clones, approximately 88% seen once. The sequencing used peripheral blood, collected after recovery from COVID-19. The receptor set was obtained from a human donor who had recovered from COVID-19. The CDR3 runs from the conserved cysteine through the conserved F or W. The D gene is left open where the match is weak. Size values are once, few and many counts, or a class for expanded clones, and some rows have none.

V: TRBV7-2
size: .
D: .
J: TRBJ2-7
DNA: TGTGCCAGCAGCGCCTCCTACGAGCAGTACTTC
CDR3: CASSASYEQYF

V: TRBV7-9
size: .
D: .
J: TRBJ2-7
DNA: TGTGCCAGCAGCTTAGGAGGGGACCCTCCCTACGAGCAGTACTTC
CDR3: CASSLGGDPPYEQYF

V: TRBV5-4
size: .
D: .
J: TRBJ2-5
DNA: TGTGCCAGCAGCTTGGCCGCCCAGGGGTTAAAGGAGACCCAGTACTTC
CDR3: CASSLAAQGLKETQYF

V: TRBV3-1/TRBV3-2
size: .
D: .
J: TRBJ2-4
DNA: TGTGCCAGCAGCCAAGGGCGAAAAAACATTCAGTACTTC
CDR3: CASSQGRKNIQYF

V: TRBV5-1
size: .
D: TRBD2
J: TRBJ2-3
DNA: TGCGCCAGCAGCTTGGCCACTAGCGGGGGGTTAACAGATACGCAGTATTTT
CDR3: CASSLATSGGLTDTQYF

V: TRBV12-3/TRBV12-4
size: .
D: .
J: TRBJ2-1
DNA: TGTGCCAGCAGCCCGACTACCACACGGGATAAGTTCTTC
CDR3: CASSPTTTRDKFF

V: TRBV29-1
size: .
D: .
J: TRBJ1-2
DNA: TGCAGCGTTCAGGGGATATATGGAAGGTACACCTTC
CDR3: CSVQGIYGRYTF

V: TRBV30
size: .
D: .
J: TRBJ1-6
DNA: TGTGCCCGTCGGGGGGCGGTTAATTCACCCCTCCACTTT
CDR3: CARRGAVNSPLHF

V: TRBV5-1
size: .
D: .
J: TRBJ2-5
DNA: TGCGCCAGCAGCTCCTCACCTCAGGGAAGAGAGACCCAGTACTTC
CDR3: CASSSSPQGRETQYF

V: TRBV11-2
size: once
D: .
J: TRBJ1-2
DNA: TGTGCCAGCAGCTTTGGAGGGGAACGAGGCTACACCTTC
CDR3: CASSFGGERGYTF

V: TRBV11-2
size: .
D: .
J: TRBJ2-1
DNA: TGTGCCAGCAGCTTACTGGGTAGGTCCTACAATGAGCAGTTCTTC
CDR3: CASSLLGRSYNEQFF

V: TRBV6-6
size: .
D: TRBD2
J: TRBJ2-3
DNA: TGTGCCAGCAGCCAACTAGCGGGGGGGCCGGCGTATTTT
CDR3: CASSQLAGGPAYF

V: TRBV4-2
size: .
D: .
J: TRBJ2-3
DNA: TGTGCCAGCAGCCAGCTATCCACAGATACGCAGTATTTT
CDR3: CASSQLSTDTQYF

V: TRBV5-1
size: .
D: .
J: TRBJ1-5
DNA: TGCGCCAGCAGCTTATCGGGCCAAAGCAATCAGCCCCAGCATTTT
CDR3: CASSLSGQSNQPQHF

V: TRBV28
size: .
D: .
J: TRBJ1-6
DNA: TGTGCCAGCAGTATTAAGAGCTCCTATAATTCACCCCTCCACTTT
CDR3: CASSIKSSYNSPLHF

V: TRBV9
size: once
D: .
J: TRBJ2-2
DNA: TGTGCCAGCAGCGTAGACCCTTCGAACACCGGGGAGCTGTTTTTT
CDR3: CASSVDPSNTGELFF

V: TRBV3-1/TRBV3-2
size: once
D: .
J: TRBJ2-7
DNA: TGTGCCAGCAGTCCACAGGGCTCCTACGAGCAGTACTTC
CDR3: CASSPQGSYEQYF

V: TRBV5-4
size: .
D: .
J: TRBJ2-2
DNA: TGTGCCAGCAGCTCCTGGGGGACCGGGGAGCTGTTTTTT
CDR3: CASSSWGTGELFF

V: TRBV14
size: .
D: .
J: TRBJ1-5
DNA: TGTGCCAGCAGCCAATCGGGGGGCAGCAATCAGCCCCAGCATTTT
CDR3: CASSQSGGSNQPQHF

V: TRBV7-9
size: once
D: .
J: TRBJ2-5
DNA: TGTGCCAGCAGCTCAGGGACCCTTAAAGGCGAGACCCAGTACTTC
CDR3: CASSSGTLKGETQYF

V: TRBV10-1
size: .
D: TRBD1
J: TRBJ2-7
DNA: TGCGCCAGCAGTGCCATGGGACAGGGCCCCCACGAGCAGTACTTC
CDR3: CASSAMGQGPHEQYF

V: TRBV30
size: few
D: TRBD2
J: TRBJ2-1
DNA: TGTGCCTGGAGTGTAAAGCGCGGCGGGAGGGTAAATGAGCAGTTCTTC
CDR3: CAWSVKRGGRVNEQFF

V: TRBV4-1
size: .
D: .
J: TRBJ2-3
DNA: TGCGCCAGCAGCCAAGTATCGGGGGTCTGGACAGATACGCAGTATTTT
CDR3: CASSQVSGVWTDTQYF

V: TRBV7-9
size: once
D: TRBD1
J: TRBJ1-1
DNA: TGTGCCAGCAGCTCCGGCTATTCGACAGGGTGGGGGAACACTGAAGCTTTCTTT
CDR3: CASSSGYSTGWGNTEAFF

V: TRBV4-2
size: .
D: .
J: TRBJ2-3
DNA: TGTGCCAGCAGCCAAGACAGGGAAGATACGCAGTATTTT
CDR3: CASSQDREDTQYF

V: TRBV9
size: .
D: TRBD1
J: TRBJ2-1
DNA: TGTGCCAGCAGTGTGAGGGGACAGGGGGCGAATGAGCAGTTCTTC
CDR3: CASSVRGQGANEQFF

V: TRBV19
size: once
D: TRBD1
J: TRBJ2-4
DNA: TGTGCCAGTAGCTTAGGACAGGGAGTTAACATTCAGTACTTC
CDR3: CASSLGQGVNIQYF

V: TRBV19
size: .
D: .
J: TRBJ1-2
DNA: TGTGCCAGTAGTATCTTGACAGCCTCTAACTATGGCTACACCTTC
CDR3: CASSILTASNYGYTF

V: TRBV3-1/TRBV3-2
size: .
D: .
J: TRBJ1-5
DNA: TGTGCCAGCAGCCAAGCTAATAGCAATCAGCCCCAGCATTTT
CDR3: CASSQANSNQPQHF

V: TRBV20-1
size: .
D: .
J: TRBJ1-2
DNA: TGCAGTGCCCTCCCTGGCTACACCTTC
CDR3: CSALPGYTF

V: TRBV4-2
size: .
D: TRBD2
J: TRBJ2-1
DNA: TGTGCCAGCAGCCAAGAGATTGGGGGGGGGTCCTTGGATGAGCAGTTCTTC
CDR3: CASSQEIGGGSLDEQFF

V: TRBV9
size: once
D: .
J: TRBJ2-7
DNA: TGTGCCAGGGCGGGATCTCCGGGGGAGCAGTACTTC
CDR3: CARAGSPGEQYF

V: TRBV9
size: once
D: TRBD2
J: TRBJ2-1
DNA: TGTGCCAGCAGCGATAGCGGGAAGAATGAGCAGTTCTTC
CDR3: CASSDSGKNEQFF

V: TRBV30
size: .
D: .
J: TRBJ2-5
DNA: TGTGCCTGGAGCTCGAGAAGCGGCCCTATCCAAGAGACCCAGTACTTC
CDR3: CAWSSRSGPIQETQYF

V: TRBV3-1/TRBV3-2
size: few
D: .
J: TRBJ1-2
DNA: TGTGCCAGCAGCCAGGTAAACTATGGCTACACCTTC
CDR3: CASSQVNYGYTF

V: TRBV3-1/TRBV3-2
size: once
D: .
J: TRBJ2-5
DNA: TGTGCCAGCAGCCAGGGGAGGGAGACCCAGTACTTC
CDR3: CASSQGRETQYF

V: TRBV14
size: .
D: TRBD2
J: TRBJ2-1
DNA: TGTGCCAGCAGCCTCCAGAGACTAGCGGGGTACAATGAGCAGTTCTTC
CDR3: CASSLQRLAGYNEQFF

V: TRBV5-1
size: few
D: TRBD2
J: TRBJ2-3
DNA: TGCGCCAGCAGCCCCTCTAGCGGGGGGCCTAGCACAGATACGCAGTATTTT
CDR3: CASSPSSGGPSTDTQYF

V: TRBV6-5
size: .
D: .
J: TRBJ1-5
DNA: TGTGCCAGCAGGGGAGAGTGGAATCAGCCCCAGCATTTT
CDR3: CASRGEWNQPQHF

V: TRBV18
size: .
D: .
J: TRBJ2-1
DNA: TGTGCCAGCTCACCACCGTCGGGCATCGACAATGAGCAGTTCTTC
CDR3: CASSPPSGIDNEQFF

V: TRBV7-8
size: .
D: .
J: TRBJ1-2
DNA: TGTGCCAGCAGCTTAGAAACACACTACTATGGCTACACCTTC
CDR3: CASSLETHYYGYTF

V: TRBV9
size: .
D: TRBD2
J: TRBJ2-3
DNA: TGTGCCAGCAGTGACGGCGTAGCGGGGGTTATGGATACGCAGTATTTT
CDR3: CASSDGVAGVMDTQYF

V: TRBV5-6
size: once
D: .
J: TRBJ2-3
DNA: TGTGCCAGCAGCTTTCGAGGGGGGGCCAAAGATACGCAGTATTTT
CDR3: CASSFRGGAKDTQYF

V: TRBV7-9
size: .
D: TRBD1
J: TRBJ1-6
DNA: TGTGCCAGCAGCCCCGGGACAGAAAATTCACCCCTCCACTTT
CDR3: CASSPGTENSPLHF

V: TRBV27
size: .
D: .
J: TRBJ2-1
DNA: TGTGCCAGCAGTTATTACGCCGGGAATGAGCAGTTCTTC
CDR3: CASSYYAGNEQFF

V: TRBV7-3
size: few
D: .
J: TRBJ2-1
DNA: TGTGCCAGCAGCTTGGCGGGGCAGTACAATGAGCAGTTCTTC
CDR3: CASSLAGQYNEQFF

V: TRBV10-3
size: .
D: .
J: TRBJ2-7
DNA: TGTGCCATCAGTGTGGCCGATCCTAGCTCCTACGAGCAGTACTTC
CDR3: CAISVADPSSYEQYF

V: TRBV11-1
size: .
D: TRBD2
J: TRBJ2-5
DNA: TGTGCCAGCAGCTTAGCCGGACTAGCGGAAGAGACCCAGTACTTC
CDR3: CASSLAGLAEETQYF

V: TRBV6-5
size: .
D: .
J: TRBJ1-1
DNA: TGTGCCAGCGAAGGGGCGGACACTGAAGCTTTCTTT
CDR3: CASEGADTEAFF

V: TRBV19
size: .
D: TRBD1
J: TRBJ1-6
DNA: TGTGCCAGTAGTGTGGGACAGGGCGGTTCACCCCTCCACTTT
CDR3: CASSVGQGGSPLHF

V: TRBV1
size: .
D: .
J: TRBJ2-4
DNA: TGCACCAGCAGCCAAGATAATGCAGAAAACGTTTACTTAGCCAAAAACATTCAGTACTTC
CDR3: CTSSQDNAENVYLAKNIQYF

V: TRBV5-4
size: .
D: .
J: TRBJ2-6
DNA: TGTGCCAGCAGGACCTGGACATCTGGGGCCAACGTCCTGACTTTC
CDR3: CASRTWTSGANVLTF

V: TRBV10-3
size: .
D: .
J: TRBJ2-7
DNA: TGTGCCATCAGCGACTGGACGGAGTACTCCTACGAGCAGTACTTC
CDR3: CAISDWTEYSYEQYF